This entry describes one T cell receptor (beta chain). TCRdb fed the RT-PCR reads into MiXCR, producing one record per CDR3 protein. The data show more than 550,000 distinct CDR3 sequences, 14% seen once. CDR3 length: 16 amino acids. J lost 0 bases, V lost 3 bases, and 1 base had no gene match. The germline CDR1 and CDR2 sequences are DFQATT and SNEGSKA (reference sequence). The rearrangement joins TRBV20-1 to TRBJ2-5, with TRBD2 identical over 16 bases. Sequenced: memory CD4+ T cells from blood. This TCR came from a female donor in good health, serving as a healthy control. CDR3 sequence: CSARGLAGGNQETQYF. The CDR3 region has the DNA TGCAGTGCTAGGGGACTAGCGGGAGGGAACCAAGAGACCCAGTACTTC.